Listed here is a single T cell receptor (beta chain). What it binds is unknown. This sample was included in a study of OX40 agonist ivuxolimab in advanced cancers. Turning to the study itself: Patients were dosed with the agonistic anti-OX40 (CD134) antibody ivuxolimab. Every 2 weeks, patients received ivuxolimab intravenously, dosed at 0.01 to 10 mg/kg.

Autoimmune disease history or systemic immunosuppression disqualified patients. Whole-study findings and limits: The study did not work out the antigen specificity of the expanded peripheral T cells.

CDR1 and CDR2 (germline): SGHRS, YFSETQ. V lost 1 base, J lost 1 base, and 9 bases lay in between. The CDR3 sequence is 15 residues long. Clones were sequenced by immunoSEQ multiplex PCR, and TCRdb holds only the in-frame ones, with some missing. Of approximately 64,000 clones listed, about 85% are singletons. The chain uses TRBV5-1 and TRBJ2-1, with D perhaps being TRBD1 or TRBD2 (5 bases each). The receptor's source is an adult with an advanced solid tumor such as melanoma, head and neck, liver or kidney cancer. The starting material was CD4+ or CD8+ T cells sorted from blood, obtained in a trial of the OX40 agonist ivuxolimab. The CDR3 DNA reads TGCGCCAGCAGCTTGCCGGGGCAGTCCTACAATGAGCAGTTCTTC. Its translation is CASSLPGQSYNEQFF.